The 23 T cell receptor beta chains in this list originate from one sample, sequenced in a study of T cell responses to AZD1222 COVID-19 vaccine. Clones were sequenced by immunoSEQ multiplex PCR, and TCRdb holds only the in-frame ones, with some missing. Among some 120,000 clones listed, around 85% were seen once. The specimen was peripheral blood, collected on day 0 of AZD1222 vaccination. The receptors stem from an adult in good health.

The chain carries TRBV2 and TRBJ2-5; 10 nucleotides match TRBD1. CDR3 length: 15 residues. The junction had 11 bases not matched to a gene; V was cut back by 10 bases and J by 3 bases. The germline gives CDR1 SNHLY, CDR2 FYNNEI. CDR3 in DNA: TGTGCCAACTTATTGGACAGGGGGTTTAAAGAGACCCAGTACTTC. It encodes CANLLDRGFKETQYF. Full variable domain (rest looked up from reference TRBV2 and TRBJ2-5): EPEVTQTPSHQVTQMGQEVILRCVPISNHLYFYWYRQILGQKVEFLVSFYNNEISEKSEIFDDQFSVERPDGSNFTLKIRSTKLEDSAMYFCANLLDRGFKETQYFGPGTRLLVL.

This clone appeared once. This chain joins TRBV27 and TRBJ1-6, with 7 bases matching TRBD1. J gave up 10 bases and V 5 bases, and 8 bases lay outside the gene matches. The CDR3 spans 14 residues. CDR1 is MNHEY, CDR2 SMNVEV, per germline (reference sequence). The DNA for the CDR3 is TGTGCCAGCAGTCCAGGGGGGGTCCGGTCACCCCTCCACTTT. Protein product: CASSPGGVRSPLHF.

The chain links TRBV27 to TRBJ2-2, with D perhaps matching TRBD1 (6 bases). Per germline, CDR1 MNHEY and CDR2 SMNVEV (reference sequence). CDR3 length: 16 amino acids. V was cut by 7 bases and J by 3 bases, with 18 bases left in between. The CDR3 loop reads CASTPFGGADTGELFF. The CDR3 coding sequence is TGTGCCAGCACCCCTTTTGGGGGCGCCGACACCGGGGAGCTGTTTTTT.

This chain links TRBV19 with TRBJ1-1; D gene unclear. The CDR3 is 16 residues long. The germline gives CDR1 LNHDA, CDR2 SQIVND (reference sequence). Trimming took off 7 bases at V and 1 base at J, with 19 bases between the two ends. The CDR3 DNA reads as TGTGCCAGTACCTTACCCCCCGGGCTGGGGAACACTGAAGCTTTCTTT. It encodes CASTLPPGLGNTEAFF.

This clone appeared a single time. The genes are TRBV4-2 and TRBJ1-2, with TRBD1 matching 8 bases. The CDR3 covers 19 residues. V shed 0 bases, J shed 0 bases, and the junction held 12 bases outside the gene matches. Per germline, CDR1 LGHNA and CDR2 YNFKEQ. This CDR3 reads CASSQESGDRPFTNYGYTF. CDR3 nucleotides: TGTGCCAGCAGCCAAGAATCGGGGGACAGGCCATTTACTAACTATGGCTACACCTTC.

J is TRBJ2-2 and V is TRBV7-2; TRBD2 aligns across 7 bases. CDR3 size: 16 residues. Germline V gives CDR1 SGHTA, CDR2 FQGNSA. The ends lost 4 bases at V and 1 base at J; junction bases unmatched: 6. The CDR3 DNA follows: TGTGCCAGCAGCTCTTTTGCGGGGGTGAACACCGGGGAGCTGTTTTTT. Residues: CASSSFAGVNTGELFF.

The chain has TRBV5-1 and TRBJ1-6; 11 bases map to TRBD1. Germline V CDR1 and CDR2: SGHRS, YFSETQ. V shed 1 base and J 9 bases; nucleotides not matched to a gene: 6. The CDR3 is 16 amino acids. The DNA for the CDR3 is TGCGCCAGCAGCTTGACTGGACAGGGGGCTAGTTCACCCCTCCACTTT. Its protein is CASSLTGQGASSPLHF. The variable domain in full, with the rest retrieved from reference TRBV5-1 and TRBJ1-6, is KAGVTQTPRYLIKTRGQQVTLSCSPISGHRSVSWYQQTPGQGLQFLFEYFSETQRNKGNFPGRFSGRQFSNSRSEMNVSTLELGDSALYLCASSLTGQGASSPLHFGNGTRLTVT.

This chain uses TRBV7-3 with TRBJ2-7; no reliable D call. Germline CDR1 is SGHTA and CDR2 is FQGTGA. The CDR3 runs to 13 residues. V gave up 0 bases and J gave up 5 bases, with 8 bases separating them. The CDR3 loop reads CASSLTRLDEQYF. CDR3 DNA: TGTGCCAGCAGCTTAACCCGGCTGGACGAGCAGTACTTC.

The chain joins TRBV2 to TRBJ2-7, with TRBD1 identical over 7 bases. Germline CDR1 SNHLY, CDR2 FYNNEI. After removal of 5 bases from V and 5 bases from J, the junction contained 12 bases not matched to a gene. The CDR3 is 15 amino acids. The CDR3 here is CASSPPQGNVDEQYF. In DNA, the CDR3 is TGTGCCAGCAGTCCCCCACAGGGGAACGTGGACGAGCAGTACTTC.

The rearrangement uses TRBV18 and TRBJ1-2; D remains ambiguous. The CDR3 is 15 amino acids. V was trimmed by 3 bases and J by 4 bases, leaving 15 bases between them. Germline V CDR1 and CDR2: KGHSH, LQKENI. CDR3 amino acids: CASSPSRIPGYGYTF. The CDR3 DNA follows: TGTGCCAGCTCACCTAGTCGGATACCCGGCTATGGCTACACCTTC.

The J gene is TRBJ1-5, the V gene TRBV5-1, with a possible D match to TRBD1 (5 bases). From germline, CDR1 is SGHRS and CDR2 YFSETQ. Trimming cost V 4 bases and J 9 bases, with 14 bases left between them. The CDR3 extends over 13 amino acids. Here the CDR3 reads CASSGTGEGPQHF. The CDR3 region has the DNA TGCGCCAGCAGCGGGACGGGGGAAGGGCCCCAGCATTTT.

This sequence joins TRBV10-2 and TRBJ2-3; D is ambiguous. This CDR3 contains 15 residues. CDR1 is WSHSY, CDR2 SAAADI, per germline. The V and J ends lost 8 bases and 0 bases respectively, with 15 bases between them. The CDR3 coding sequence is TGCGCCAGCTGTAGGGTTAGCCCTAGCACAGATACGCAGTATTTT. Amino acid sequence: CASCRVSPSTDTQYF.

The V and J genes are TRBV13 and TRBJ2-2; D is perhaps TRBD2 (5 bases). Trimming shortened V by 6 bases and J by 5 bases, and 19 bases separated the two germline ends. CDR1 is PRHDT and CDR2 is FYEKMQ in the germline V gene (reference sequence). CDR3 length: 16 amino acids. CDR3 in DNA: TGTGCCAGCAGGCCTTTGGCGGGCGTGTATACCGGGGAGCTGTTTTTT. This sequence encodes CASRPLAGVYTGELFF. Variable domain in full (rest from reference TRBV13 and TRBJ2-2): AAGVIQSPRHLIKEKRETATLKCYPIPRHDTVYWYQQGPGQDPQFLISFYEKMQSDKGSIPDRFSAQQFSDYHSELNMSSLELGDSALYFCASRPLAGVYTGELFFGEGSRLTVL.

This clone occurred once. This chain uses TRBV12-3 or TRBV12-4 with TRBJ1-5, with no clear D. The V end was cut by 3 bases, the J end by 6 bases, with 9 bases between. The CDR3 length is 13 residues. The CDR3 region is CASSLWRAQPQHF. CDR3 DNA: TGTGCCAGCAGTTTGTGGAGGGCTCAGCCCCAGCATTTT.

This clone was recorded once. The V and J genes are TRBV2 and TRBJ2-1; D gene unclear. This CDR3 spans 14 amino acids. Deletions cut 8 bases from V and 3 bases from J, with 14 bases between. The germline V gene encodes CDR1 SNHLY and CDR2 FYNNEI. In DNA form, the CDR3 reads TGTGCCAGCCTCGCAACGTATGTCTACAATGAGCAGTTCTTC. It encodes CASLATYVYNEQFF.

The rearrangement uses TRBV6-5 and TRBJ2-7, with D possibly TRBD2 on 5 matching bases. Germline CDR1 is MNHEY and CDR2 is SVGAGI. The CDR3 is made up of 13 amino acids. Trimming removed 8 bases at V and 2 bases at J, with 13 bases between. Here the CDR3 DNA reads TGTGCCAGCTCCAGCGGACGAACCTACGAGCAGTACTTC. This translates into CASSSGRTYEQYF.

The V gene is TRBV9, the J gene TRBJ2-5, with 10 bases identical to TRBD1. J gave up 2 bases and V 3 bases, and 4 bases lay outside the gene matches. The CDR3 is 15 amino acids. Germline loops: CDR1 SGDLS, CDR2 YYNGEE. CDR3 DNA sequence: TGTGCCAGCAGCGCGGACAGGGGGATACAAGAGACCCAGTACTTC. The encoded protein is CASSADRGIQETQYF.

V usage is TRBV7-9 and J usage is TRBJ1-1; D call uncertain. The germline V gene encodes CDR1 SEHNR and CDR2 FQNEAQ (reference sequence). The CDR3 is made up of 13 amino acids. Trimming took off 2 bases at V and 4 bases at J, with 8 bases between the two ends. DNA of the CDR3: TGTGCCAGCAGCTTATCAACTTCCACTGAAGCTTTCTTT. It is translated as CASSLSTSTEAFF.

V usage is TRBV4-1 and J usage is TRBJ1-2; a possible D gene is TRBD1 (6 bases). With 1 base removed from V and 4 bases from J, the gap between germline ends came to 13 bases. The CDR3 is 15 residues long. Per germline, CDR1 MGHRA and CDR2 YSYEKL. The DNA for the CDR3 is TGCGCCAGCAGCCAAGGGGACAACGCGGTCTATGGCTACACCTTC. Amino acid sequence: CASSQGDNAVYGYTF.

V gene TRBV3-1 (or the pseudogene TRBV3-2) combines with J gene TRBJ2-7, with 7 bases that match TRBD1. This CDR3 has 14 residues. Germline V gene lookup returns CDR1 LGHDT and CDR2 YNNKEL (reference sequence). Trimming removed 3 bases from V and 6 bases from J; junction bases left unmatched: 8. This CDR3 is CASSQRDSQPEQYF. The CDR3 nucleotides read TGTGCCAGCAGCCAGAGGGACAGTCAGCCCGAGCAGTACTTC.

This chain uses TRBV3-1 (or the pseudogene TRBV3-2) with TRBJ2-5; weak D call: TRBD2 (5 bases). Germline V gene data show CDR1 as LGHDT and CDR2 as YNNKEL (reference sequence). V was cut by 6 bases and J by 5 bases, with 19 bases left in between. This CDR3 region has 15 residues. The CDR3 DNA reads TGTGCCAGCAGAACCGAACGAGGGTTCAGGGAGACCCAGTACTTC. Encoded protein: CASRTERGFRETQYF.

V and J are TRBV9 and TRBJ2-3, with a weak D call TRBD1 (5 bases). Germline V gene lookup returns CDR1 SGDLS and CDR2 YYNGEE. With 0 bases removed from V and 4 bases from J, the gap between germline ends came to 6 bases. The CDR3 spans 13 residues. The CDR3 coding sequence is TGTGCCAGCAGCGTAGAGGGGTCAGATACGCAGTATTTT. This sequence encodes CASSVEGSDTQYF.

The rearrangement uses TRBV28 and TRBJ2-7, with 7 bases aligning to TRBD2. The germline V gene encodes CDR1 MDHEN and CDR2 SYDVKM. The J segment lost 0 bases and the V segment lost 7 bases, leaving 9 bases of the junction unmatched. The CDR3 has 15 amino acids. CDR3 loop: CASTKSGAYSYEQYF. CDR3 nucleotide sequence: TGTGCCAGCACCAAAAGCGGGGCTTACTCCTACGAGCAGTACTTC.